The entry below gives a single T cell receptor beta chain sequence along with its context. The antigen is not known. This sample stems from a study of cytomegalovirus exposure and HLA in healthy donors. It was with 60 Vbeta and 13 Jbeta primers that the PCR ran. Method: immunoSEQ multiplex PCR; TCRdb's copy keeps in-frame clones and lacks some. The sample has about 110,000 clones, around 78% seen once. The CDR3 is 15 amino acids. Trimming took off 0 bases at V and 3 bases at J, with 12 bases between the two ends. The germline V gene has CDR1 MNHEY and CDR2 SVGAGI. Broader study findings: What a later analysis reportedly showed was that an Asian-associated ancestry cluster had fewer N-insertions than the approximately 700-donor mean.

Sequenced sample: PBMCs. The chain employs TRBV6-5 and TRBJ2-7, with D uncertain. This receptor was obtained from a man between 25 and 39 years old in good health and CMV-seronegative. The CDR3 DNA reads TGTGCCAGCAGTTACTCGGTAGTCGCAGGCTACGAGCAGTACTTC. Residues: CASSYSVVAGYEQYF.